Following are 28 T cell receptor beta chains from one sample sequenced in a study of human CD8 memory T cell subsets. CCR7+ PD-1+ TIGIT+ early memory CD8+ cells with dysfunctional traits were TPEX. UMI-labeled 5' RACE generated the TCR beta libraries. TCRdb reprocessed the 5' RACE reads, with one entry per CDR3 protein and no DNA. Its clone listing holds several thousand distinct CDR3 sequences. The sample consisted of CD8+ T cells from PBMCs. The receptor source for this set is a human donor in good health.

The chain uses TRBV7-6 and TRBJ2-1; lacking DNA, the TRBD2 call made by TCRdb goes unchecked. The germline V gene has CDR1 SGHVS and CDR2 FNYEAQ. CDR3 length: 15 residues. Here the CDR3 reads CASSPTKSSYNEQFF. Full variable domain (rest looked up from reference TRBV7-6 and TRBJ2-1): GAGVSQSPRYKVTKRGQDVALRCDPISGHVSLYWYRQALGQGPEFLTYFNYEAQQDKSGLPNDRFSAERPEGSISTLTIQRTEQRDSAMYRCASSPTKSSYNEQFFGPGTRLTVL.

The chain employs TRBV14 and TRBJ2-6; the D gene TCRdb calls, TRBD1, cannot be checked with no DNA. CDR1 is SGHDN and CDR2 is FVKESK in the germline V gene. This CDR3 is built from 17 residues. The CDR3 sequence is CASSHRDASSGANVLTF.

The chain carries TRBV11-3 and TRBJ1-6; TCRdb calls TRBD1, which cannot be checked without DNA. The germline V gene encodes CDR1 SGHNT and CDR2 YENEEA. The CDR3 runs to 16 residues. Here the CDR3 reads CASSLDPGPSNSPLHF.

This clonotype is labeled medium-sized based on frequency. The gene calls are TRBV11-2 and TRBJ2-5; TCRdb selects TRBD1, and the lack of DNA leaves this call unchecked. CDR1 is SGHAT and CDR2 is FQNNGV in the germline V gene. The CDR3 runs to 14 residues. CDR3 protein: CASSWTGAQETQYF.

This clonotype registers medium-sized by frequency. The J gene is TRBJ2-1, the V gene TRBV6-6; no DNA is available, so the TRBD1 call from TCRdb remains unchecked. Germline V gene data show CDR1 as MNHNY and CDR2 as SVGAGI (reference sequence). The CDR3 is made up of 15 amino acids. This CDR3 is CASSYGDRPYNEQFF.

The chain links TRBV11-2 to TRBJ2-2; as DNA is missing, the TRBD2 call by TCRdb cannot be tested. CDR1 and CDR2 from the germline V gene are SGHAT and FQNNGV. The CDR3 is 15 residues long. CDR3 region: CASSPPSGSTGELFF. The whole variable domain, remainder taken from reference TRBV11-2 and TRBJ2-2, is EAGVAQSPRYKIIEKRQSVAFWCNPISGHATLYWYQQILGQGPKLLIQFQNNGVVDDSQLPKDRFSAERLKGVDSTLKIQPAKLEDSAVYLCASSPPSGSTGELFFGEGSRLTVL.

V is TRBV29-1 and J is TRBJ2-7; TCRdb names TRBD1, which stays unverified in the absence of DNA. Germline V gene lookup returns CDR1 SQVTM and CDR2 ANQGSEA. CDR3 length: 11 amino acids. The CDR3 loop reads CSVDWTGEQYF.

The rearrangement joins TRBV29-1 to TRBJ2-5; TCRdb indicates TRBD1, and absent DNA this call remains unverified. Germline assignment: CDR1 SQVTM and CDR2 ANQGSEA. The CDR3 loop spans 11 amino acids. CDR3 amino acids: CCAGDRETQYF. The variable domain in full, completed from reference TRBV29-1 and TRBJ2-5, reads SAVISQKPSRDICQRGTSLTIQCQVDSQVTMMFWYRQQPGQSLTLIATANQGSEATYESGFVIDKFPISRPNLTFSTLTVSNMSPEDSSIYLCCAGDRETQYFGPGTRLLVL.

The chain has TRBV4-1 and TRBJ2-1; TCRdb gives TRBD2 as the D gene, but with no DNA this cannot be confirmed. The CDR3 extends over 16 amino acids. Germline V lookup: CDR1 MGHRA, CDR2 YSYEKL. CDR3 region: CASSQESRGAYNEQFF.

J is TRBJ2-3 and V is TRBV7-8. Per the germline V gene, CDR1 is SGHVS and CDR2 is FQNEAQ. The CDR3 has 15 amino acids. The CDR3 loop reads CASSLNEGSTDTQYF.

The chain links TRBV23-1 to TRBJ2-7; TCRdb's D call, TRBD1, is unchecked because there is no DNA. TRBV23-1 is identified as an open reading frame with a role that is uncertain. The CDR3 spans 14 residues. CDR3 loop: CASSRIRQGYEQYF.

The chain joins TRBV7-2 to TRBJ1-2; TCRdb's D call of TRBD1 is untestable without DNA. The CDR3 spans 16 residues. Looked up from germline, CDR1 is SGHTA and CDR2 is FQGNSA. The CDR3 region is CASSLMEGQGIHGYTF.

The V gene is TRBV7-9, the J gene TRBJ1-4; TCRdb reports TRBD1, a call that lacks DNA to check it against. Germline lookup yields CDR1 SEHNR and CDR2 FQNEAQ (reference sequence). The CDR3 is 12 amino acids. The CDR3 region is CASSRAPEKLFF.

The gene calls are TRBV7-6 and TRBJ2-1; TCRdb's D call of TRBD1 is untestable without DNA. The CDR3 is made up of 17 amino acids. Germline V CDR1 and CDR2: SGHVS, FNYEAQ. CDR3: CASSLASGGKGANEQFF.

The gene calls are TRBV6-1 and TRBJ2-1; the D call from TCRdb, TRBD2, cannot be confirmed without DNA. Germline-derived CDR1 and CDR2 are MNHNS and SASEGT. This CDR3 region has 16 residues. This chain's CDR3 is CASSEDPSGLYNEQFF.

The CDR3: CSARRRGSLNEQFF. J is TRBJ2-1 and V is TRBV20-1; TCRdb returns TRBD1, unconfirmable since there is no DNA. CDR3 length: 14 residues. Germline V CDR1 and CDR2: DFQATT, SNEGSKA (reference sequence).

This chain joins TRBV5-5 and TRBJ2-1; absent DNA, TCRdb's TRBD1 call cannot be checked. The CDR3 covers 17 residues. Germline V gives CDR1 SGHKS, CDR2 YYEKEE (reference sequence). CDR3 protein: CASSLPPGQGGDNEQFF.

V is TRBV6-1 and J is TRBJ1-1; TCRdb indicates TRBD1, and absent DNA this call remains unverified. In germline, CDR1 is MNHNS, CDR2 SASEGT. The CDR3 length is 13 residues. This CDR3 is CANRGQKDTEAFF.

The V gene is TRBV27, the J gene TRBJ2-5; as DNA is missing, the TRBD1 call by TCRdb cannot be tested. Germline V gene data show CDR1 as MNHEY and CDR2 as SMNVEV (reference sequence). The CDR3 has 15 residues. The CDR3 spells CASSLFLGAGETQYF.

This clonotype is identified as medium-sized (0.01 to 0.1%) from frequency. The V and J genes are TRBV28 and TRBJ1-2. The germline V gene encodes CDR1 MDHEN and CDR2 SYDVKM. The CDR3 is made up of 15 amino acids. The CDR3: CASSLVSDTNYGYTF.

The chain carries TRBV2 and TRBJ2-3; TCRdb's D call, TRBD2, is unchecked because there is no DNA. The germline V gene has CDR1 SNHLY and CDR2 FYNNEI. The CDR3 sequence is 14 residues long. CDR3 loop: CASRRSASTDTQYF. The whole variable domain, filled in from reference TRBV2 and TRBJ2-3, reads EPEVTQTPSHQVTQMGQEVILRCVPISNHLYFYWYRQILGQKVEFLVSFYNNEISEKSEIFDDQFSVERPDGSNFTLKIRSTKLEDSAMYFCASRRSASTDTQYFGPGTRLTVL.

The V call is TRBV19, the J call TRBJ1-1; with no DNA, the TCRdb D assignment of TRBD1 cannot be verified. The CDR3 is 14 amino acids. The germline gives CDR1 LNHDA, CDR2 SQIVND (reference sequence). CDR3 sequence: CASSIDAGGNGAFF.

The V call is TRBV6-2 or TRBV6-3, the J call TRBJ1-2. The CDR3 consists of 14 residues. Germline V gives CDR1 MNHEY, CDR2 SVGEGT. CDR3 protein: CASSYIVGTYGYTF.

V is TRBV25-1 and J is TRBJ2-7; TCRdb's D gene call, TRBD2, goes unchecked for lack of DNA. The CDR3 loop spans 12 amino acids. Germline V CDR1 and CDR2: MGHDK, SYGVNS. The CDR3 reads CASSGLAYEQYF.

The CDR3 protein is CASSIVGSREQYF. The V call is TRBV3-1, the J call TRBJ2-7. Germline CDR1 reads LGHDT; CDR2 reads YNNKEL (reference sequence). The CDR3 loop spans 13 amino acids.

The rearrangement joins TRBV6-2 or TRBV6-3 to TRBJ1-1; TCRdb outputs TRBD1, but without DNA this stays unchecked. The CDR3 has 14 residues. Germline CDR1 and CDR2: MNHEY and SVGEGT. CDR3 region: CASSQDSANTEAFF.

The V and J genes are TRBV7-3 and TRBJ2-5; with no DNA, the TCRdb D assignment of TRBD2 cannot be verified. Germline V lookup: CDR1 SGHTA, CDR2 FQGTGA. The CDR3 contains 15 residues. CDR3: CASSPGLGYQETQYF.

The rearrangement joins TRBV29-1 to TRBJ2-3. Looked up from germline, CDR1 is SQVTM and CDR2 is ANQGSEA. The CDR3 is 14 residues long. CDR3 sequence: CSVVGKMGTDTQYF.